This T cell receptor beta chain was sequenced for a study of T-cell reconstitution after alpha-beta-depleted transplantation in children. A library of TCRbeta sequences, prepared with unique molecular identifiers, was generated. MiXCR, applied by TCRdb to the PCR reads, yields one record per CDR3 protein. The sample carries around 300,000 distinct CDR3 sequences, 11% recorded once. Study observations and caveats: From newly produced T cells came most of the T-cell counts and diversity one year after transplant. Surviving recipient cells, namely T cells and thymic progenitors, were the source of high day-60 TCRbeta diversity in some patients. Expanded graft clones, several hundred of them, were reportedly the source of alpha-beta T cells about two months after transplant.

This clonotype showed up many times. The antigen is not known. The germline CDR1 and CDR2 sequences are SGHRS and YFSETQ. This CDR3 spans 14 amino acids. The V end lost 0 bases, the J end lost 7 bases, and 14 bases lay between the germline ends. The specimen comprised peripheral blood, sampled 180 days after TCRalphabeta/CD19-depleted stem cell transplant. The gene calls are TRBV5-1 and TRBJ2-7; the D gene is possibly TRBD1 (5 bases). This clonotype was sampled from a male patient aged 2 to 10 who had a stem cell transplant for chronic granulomatous disease, so the T cells may come from the graft donor. CDR3 protein: CASSLADRLGEQYF. The CDR3 bases are TGCGCCAGCAGCTTGGCCGACAGACTGGGGGAGCAGTACTTC. Looking up the rest from reference TRBV5-1 and TRBJ2-7 gives the full variable domain: KAGVTQTPRYLIKTRGQQVTLSCSPISGHRSVSWYQQTPGQGLQFLFEYFSETQRNKGNFPGRFSGRQFSNSRSEMNVSTLELGDSALYLCASSLADRLGEQYFGPGTRLTVT.